These 10 T cell receptor beta chains were all obtained from the same sample, sequenced in a study of early T cells in non-severe SARS-CoV-2 infection. TCRdb reanalysed the 5' RACE reads using MiXCR and keeps one entry per CDR3 protein. This sample has around 78,000 distinct CDR3 sequences, with about an eighth found just once. Sample: whole blood. The origin of the receptors is an adult who was a healthcare worker with PCR-confirmed SARS-CoV-2 infection or an uninfected control (not recorded which).

The chain links TRBV19 to TRBJ1-2; 7 nucleotides line up with TRBD1. After removal of 6 bases from V and 8 bases from J, the junction contained 12 bases not matched to a gene. In germline, CDR1 is LNHDA, CDR2 SQIVND (reference sequence). The CDR3 has 14 amino acids. The CDR3 loop is CASRPSRTGGGYTF. CDR3 sequence (DNA): TGTGCCAGTAGACCCTCCCGGACAGGTGGCGGCTACACCTTC.

This clonotype was seen ten or more times. This chain uses TRBV28 with TRBJ2-1; possible D gene TRBD2, 6 bases. This CDR3 spans 19 amino acids. Germline-derived CDR1 and CDR2 are MDHEN and SYDVKM. V was trimmed by 1 base and J by 9 bases, leaving 28 bases between them. CDR3 region: CASSLFGASGLGVLREQFF. As DNA, the CDR3 is TGTGCCAGCAGTTTATTCGGGGCGTCGGGACTCGGCGTACTTCGTGAGCAGTTCTTC.

This clonotype was seen a few times. This chain connects TRBV7-2 to TRBJ1-2; the D is unclear. Looked up from germline, CDR1 is SGHTA and CDR2 is FQGNSA. The CDR3 is 14 residues long. Trimming left V 5 bases short and J 0 bases short, with 10 bases between. CDR3 protein: CASSPHQANYGYTF. In DNA, the CDR3 is TGTGCCAGCAGCCCCCACCAAGCTAACTATGGCTACACCTTC.

This clonotype was counted only a few times. The chain combines TRBV29-1 with TRBJ2-2; 10 bases are shared with TRBD2. Trimming took 5 bases from V and 3 from J; bases not matched to a gene: 12. The CDR3 contains 17 residues. The germline V gene has CDR1 SQVTM and CDR2 ANQGSEA. Here the CDR3 reads CSVLIAGTSVYTGELFF. As DNA, the CDR3 is TGCAGCGTTCTAATCGCGGGGACTAGCGTTTACACCGGGGAGCTGTTTTTT.

A few counts support this clonotype. One end of the junction varies from germline; a read error may be responsible. The genes are TRBV9 and TRBJ1-6; no definite D call. This CDR3 comprises 14 residues. CDR1 is SGDLS, CDR2 YYNGEE, per germline. CDR3 DNA: TGTGCCAGCAGCGTAGAGGCCTACAATTCACCCCTCCACTTT. It is translated as CASSVEAYNSPLHF.

J is TRBJ1-5 and V is TRBV6-5; D is ambiguous. Between the trimmed V and J ends, which lost 6 bases and 4 bases, there was a span of 7 bases. This CDR3 has 12 amino acids. Per the germline V gene, CDR1 is MNHEY and CDR2 is SVGAGI. For the CDR3, the DNA is TGTGCCAGCAGCCACGAAAATCAGCCCCAGCATTTT. This codes for CASSHENQPQHF.

This clonotype was picked up many times. This chain connects TRBV7-2 to TRBJ2-7; D remains ambiguous. This CDR3 is 14 amino acids long. CDR1 and CDR2 from the germline V gene are SGHTA and FQGNSA. V lost 5 bases and J lost 0, with 11 bases in between. The CDR3 DNA follows: TGTGCCAGCAGCCTCAGAGATAGCTCCTACGAGCAGTACTTC. The encoded protein is CASSLRDSSYEQYF.

The CDR3: CASSSGLISYEQYF. The CDR3 DNA sequence: TGTGCCAGCAGCTCGGGGCTTATCTCCTACGAGCAGTACTTC. This rearrangement joins TRBV5-6 to TRBJ2-7; either TRBD1 or TRBD2 may supply D (5 bases each). Germline lookup yields CDR1 SGHDT and CDR2 YYEEEE. Between the trimmed V and J ends, which lost 3 bases and 0 bases, there was a span of 10 bases. This CDR3 spans 14 amino acids.

This clonotype was seen a few times. This rearrangement joins TRBV29-1 to TRBJ2-7; 7 nucleotides line up with TRBD1. The V segment lost 2 bases and the J segment 4 bases; nucleotides outside the gene matches: 8. Germline V gene lookup returns CDR1 SQVTM and CDR2 ANQGSEA. This CDR3 spans 14 amino acids. CDR3 coding DNA: TGCAGCGTTGAACCTGGAGAGGGGGCTTACGAGCAGTACTTC. This codes for CSVEPGEGAYEQYF.

The CDR3 protein is CASSYMGRDYEQYF. The CDR3, as DNA: TGTGCCAGCAGTTACATGGGCAGGGACTACGAGCAGTACTTC. The chain recombines TRBV6-5 with TRBJ2-7; D possibly corresponds to TRBD1 (5 bases). The CDR3 has 14 amino acids. Germline V CDR1 and CDR2: MNHEY, SVGAGI. The germline V and J ends were trimmed by 2 bases and 3 bases, with 11 bases remaining between them.